The TCR beta chain described here comes from a study of blood T cell repertoires in COVID-19. Those who participated ranged in age from roughly 18 to 90 years and resided in 20 to 25 US areas. Participants' own reports of clinical history determined their cohort assignment. Some clones are missing from TCRdb's copy, which holds only in-frame ones; the method was immunoSEQ multiplex PCR. The sample holds about 370,000 clones, over 75% seen once. This clone occurred once. Source material: PBMCs or T cells enriched from blood (not recorded which). The sequence derives from a man aged 18 to 29 who had recovered from COVID-19.

CDR3 sequence: CAIQATNYGYTF. The CDR3 DNA reads TGTGCCATCCAGGCCACCAACTATGGCTACACCTTC. V usage is TRBV28 and J usage is TRBJ1-2; no clear D gene. V lost 10 bases, J lost 2 bases, and 11 bases lay in between. This CDR3 spans 12 amino acids. Germline CDR1 and CDR2: MDHEN and SYDVKM.